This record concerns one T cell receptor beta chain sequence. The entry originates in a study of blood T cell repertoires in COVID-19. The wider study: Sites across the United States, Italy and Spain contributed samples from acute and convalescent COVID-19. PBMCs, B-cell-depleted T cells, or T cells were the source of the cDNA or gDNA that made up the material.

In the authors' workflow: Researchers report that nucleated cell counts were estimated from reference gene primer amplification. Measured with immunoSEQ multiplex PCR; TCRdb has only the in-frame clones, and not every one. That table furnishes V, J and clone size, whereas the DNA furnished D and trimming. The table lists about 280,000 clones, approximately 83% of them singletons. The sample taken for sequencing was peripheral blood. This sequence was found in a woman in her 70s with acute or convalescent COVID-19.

DNA for the CDR3: TGTGCCTGGAGCCCACCCGGGGGGGGCTCGTCAGAGACCCAGTACTTC. This sequence encodes CAWSPPGGGSSETQYF. This chain links TRBV30 with TRBJ2-5; the match to TRBD2 covers 8 bases. V dropped 3 bases and J dropped 4; count of bases not matched to a gene: 13. Per germline, CDR1 GTSNPN and CDR2 SVGIG (reference sequence). CDR3 length: 16 residues.